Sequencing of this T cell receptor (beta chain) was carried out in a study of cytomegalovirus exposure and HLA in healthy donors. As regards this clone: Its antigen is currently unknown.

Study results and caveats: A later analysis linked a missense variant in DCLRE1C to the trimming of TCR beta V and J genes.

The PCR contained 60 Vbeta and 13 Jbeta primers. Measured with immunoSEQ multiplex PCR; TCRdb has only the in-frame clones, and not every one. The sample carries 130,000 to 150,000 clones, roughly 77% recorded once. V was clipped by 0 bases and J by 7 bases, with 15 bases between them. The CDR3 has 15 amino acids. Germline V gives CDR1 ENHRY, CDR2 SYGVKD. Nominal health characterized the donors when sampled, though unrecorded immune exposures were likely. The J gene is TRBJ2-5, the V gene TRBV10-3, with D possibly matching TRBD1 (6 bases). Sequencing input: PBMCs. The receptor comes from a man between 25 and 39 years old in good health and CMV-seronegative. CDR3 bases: TGTGCCATCAGTGAGTCGGACAGTAACGTCCGGACCCAGTACTTC. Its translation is CAISESDSNVRTQYF.